These 27 T cell receptor beta chains were sequenced from one sample in a study of T cells in Graves' hyperthyroidism and ophthalmopathy. Amplification targeted TCR beta CDR3 regions from RNA transcripts. In the first-round RT-PCR of the TCR CDR3, the HTBI primer set was used. TCRdb reprocessed the multiplex PCR reads with MiXCR, giving one entry per CDR3 protein. The sample lists approximately 690,000 distinct CDR3 sequences; roughly 20% were seen once. The specimen was blood. These receptors originate from a young man with Graves' ophthalmopathy.

J is TRBJ1-5 and V is TRBV2, with TRBD1 matching over 9 bases. V lost 4 bases and J lost 4; bases outside the gene matches: 2. The CDR3 runs to 14 residues. Germline values: CDR1 SNHLY, CDR2 FYNNEI. The CDR3 region has the DNA TGTGCCAGCAGTGGGACAGGGGAGAATCAGCCCCAGCATTTT. Its protein is CASSGTGENQPQHF.

This clonotype was found a few times. The chain has TRBV6-2 or TRBV6-3 and TRBJ2-1; 7 nucleotides match TRBD2. The germline V gene encodes CDR1 MNHEY and CDR2 SVGEGT. V lost 0 bases, J lost 9 bases, and 17 bases stayed unmatched. The CDR3 is 18 residues long. The chain's CDR3 is CASSYSFLAAGEAGEQFF. CDR3 DNA: TGTGCCAGCAGTTACTCGTTCCTAGCGGCTGGGGAAGCTGGTGAGCAGTTCTTC.

This chain connects TRBV6-6 to TRBJ2-2; possible D gene TRBD2, 5 bases. Between the trimmed V and J ends, which lost 1 base and 0 bases, there was a span of 6 bases. The CDR3 is made up of 15 amino acids. Germline values: CDR1 MNHNY, CDR2 SVGAGI (reference sequence). The CDR3 region is CASSYWTPNTGELFF. DNA of the CDR3: TGTGCCAGCAGTTACTGGACTCCGAACACCGGGGAGCTGTTTTTT.

About this clonotype itself: One end of the junction varies from germline; a read error may be responsible. The V gene is TRBV7-9, the J gene TRBJ2-2, with D possibly matching TRBD2 (5 bases). Germline values: CDR1 SEHNR, CDR2 FQNEAQ (reference sequence). The CDR3 spans 15 residues. In DNA form, the CDR3 reads TGTGCCAGCAGCTTCGGCGGGTCGAACACCCGGGAGCTGTTTTTT. This codes for CASSFGGSNTRELFF.

This clonotype appeared many times. V usage is TRBV2 and J usage is TRBJ2-2; unclear D gene. CDR1 and CDR2 from the germline V gene are SNHLY and FYNNEI. V lost 4 bases and J 2 bases, leaving 8 bases between the germline ends. This CDR3 spans 14 amino acids. CDR3 residues: CASSVSGNTGELFF. Here the CDR3 DNA reads TGTGCCAGCAGTGTCTCAGGAAACACCGGGGAGCTGTTTTTT.

This clonotype was counted a few times. This sequence joins TRBV11-2 and TRBJ2-7, with 8 bases fitting TRBD1. The CDR3 totals 17 residues. J gave up 3 bases and V 5 bases, and 15 bases lay outside the gene matches. Germline V gene sequence: CDR1 SGHAT, CDR2 FQNNGV. The CDR3 protein is CASSGGDRGSRYYEQYF. The CDR3 region has the DNA TGTGCCAGCAGCGGAGGCGACAGGGGCTCCAGGTACTACGAGCAGTACTTC.

This sequence joins TRBV7-6 and TRBJ2-7, with 7 bases that match TRBD2. Per the germline V gene, CDR1 is SGHVS and CDR2 is FNYEAQ. CDR3 length: 15 residues. V shed 4 bases and J 3 bases; nucleotides not matched to a gene: 9. The CDR3 here is CASSSDTSAGYEQYF. In nucleotides, the CDR3 is TGTGCCAGCAGCTCCGATACTAGCGCCGGCTACGAGCAGTACTTC. Supplemented by reference TRBV7-6 and TRBJ2-7, the full variable domain reads GAGVSQSPRYKVTKRGQDVALRCDPISGHVSLYWYRQALGQGPEFLTYFNYEAQQDKSGLPNDRFSAERPEGSISTLTIQRTEQRDSAMYRCASSSDTSAGYEQYFGPGTRLTVT.

The V and J genes are TRBV9 and TRBJ2-5, with D possibly matching TRBD1 (6 bases). Trimming took 0 bases from V and 12 from J, leaving 15 bases between them. The germline CDR1 and CDR2 sequences are SGDLS and YYNGEE. This CDR3 contains 13 residues. Written as DNA, the CDR3 is TGTGCCAGCAGCGTAGGTCCCGACCAGGGGAAGTACTTC. It translates to CASSVGPDQGKYF.

The J gene is TRBJ2-1, the V gene TRBV4-3; D is unclear. Trimming stripped 4 bases from V and 2 bases from J, with 12 bases between. The CDR3 has 15 amino acids. Per the germline V gene, CDR1 is LGHNA and CDR2 is YSLEER. The CDR3 DNA reads TGCGCCAGCAGCCCCCGTTCAGTGGCCTACAATGAGCAGTTCTTC. This gives the protein CASSPRSVAYNEQFF.

J is TRBJ2-7 and V is TRBV15, with TRBD1 identical over 8 bases. Germline V gene lookup returns CDR1 LNHNV and CDR2 YYDKDF (reference sequence). CDR3 size: 14 residues. After removal of 4 bases from V and 4 bases from J, the junction contained 6 bases not matched to a gene. CDR3 residues: CATSTGQGGYEQYF. CDR3 DNA sequence: TGTGCCACCAGCACCGGACAGGGTGGTTACGAGCAGTACTTC. The variable domain in full, completed from reference TRBV15 and TRBJ2-7, reads DAMVIQNPRYQVTQFGKPVTLSCSQTLNHNVMYWYQQKSSQAPKLLFHYYDKDFNNEADTPDNFQSRRPNTSFCFLDIRSPGLGDTAMYLCATSTGQGGYEQYFGPGTRLTVT.

The chain couples TRBV27 to TRBJ2-1, with 13 bases fitting TRBD2. With V trimmed by 5 bases and J by 7 bases, 5 bases remained unmatched. The CDR3 contains 15 residues. Germline values: CDR1 MNHEY, CDR2 SMNVEV (reference sequence). DNA for the CDR3: TGTGCCAGCAGTGCCCGGACTAGCGGGAGTAATGAGCAGTTCTTC. Protein product: CASSARTSGSNEQFF.

The chain has TRBV10-3 and TRBJ2-7; D perhaps matches TRBD1 (5 bases). V was pared by 3 bases and J by 4 bases, with 7 bases between. Germline loops: CDR1 ENHRY, CDR2 SYGVKD. The CDR3 spans 12 residues. The CDR3 loop reads CAISDDSYEQYF. The CDR3 DNA is TGTGCCATCAGTGATGACAGTTACGAGCAGTACTTC.

This clonotype has only a few counts. The chain couples TRBV14 to TRBJ1-6; D is possibly TRBD1 (6 bases). Germline V gene data show CDR1 as SGHDN and CDR2 as FVKESK. This CDR3 contains 15 residues. The germline V and J ends were trimmed by 0 bases and 7 bases, with 10 bases remaining between them. The CDR3 sequence: CASSQDNRANSPLHF. The CDR3 DNA reads TGTGCCAGCAGCCAAGATAACAGGGCCAATTCACCCCTCCACTTT.

V usage is TRBV20-1 and J usage is TRBJ2-1; 8 bases fit TRBD2. Germline values: CDR1 DFQATT, CDR2 SNEGSKA (reference sequence). V trimming: 1 base; J trimming: 2 bases; junction bases outside the gene matches: 4. The CDR3 sequence is 15 residues long. CDR3 residues: CSARVSGGPYNEQFF. The CDR3 DNA is TGCAGTGCTAGAGTTTCGGGAGGGCCCTACAATGAGCAGTTCTTC.

To note about this clonotype: The junction departs from the called germline gene at one end, perhaps through a read error. This chain's CDR3 is CVSRSIRDNSYEQYF. Here the CDR3 DNA reads TGTGTCAGCAGATCTATCCGGGACAACTCCTACGAGCAGTACTTC. The J gene is TRBJ2-7, the V gene TRBV11-2; maybe TRBD1 (6 bases). The CDR3 extends over 15 amino acids. Germline V gene data show CDR1 as SGHAT and CDR2 as FQNNGV.

V gene TRBV30 combines with J gene TRBJ1-2; D gene unclear. With 2 bases removed from V and 5 bases from J, the gap between germline ends came to 15 bases. CDR1 and CDR2 (germline): GTSNPN, SVGIG (reference sequence). The CDR3 is 14 residues long. CDR3 in DNA: TGTGCCTGGAGTCGCGGGATTCAAGGATATGGCTACACCTTC. As protein: CAWSRGIQGYGYTF.

The rearrangement uses TRBV27 and TRBJ2-3; unclear D gene. V was cut by 6 bases and J by 0 bases, with 10 bases left in between. CDR3 length equals 14 residues. Germline V gene data show CDR1 as MNHEY and CDR2 as SMNVEV (reference sequence). Written as DNA, the CDR3 is TGTGCCAGCAGGACCTGGCGTAGCACAGATACGCAGTATTTT. The encoded protein is CASRTWRSTDTQYF.

This clonotype was recorded many times. The chain has TRBV20-1 and TRBJ1-3; 8 bases are a match to TRBD1. Germline CDR1 DFQATT, CDR2 SNEGSKA (reference sequence). Trimming cost V 4 bases and J 4 bases; bases outside gene matches: 9. The length of the CDR3 is 15 residues. CDR3 sequence reads: CSATKTGAKGNTIYF. Written as DNA, the CDR3 is TGCAGTGCTACAAAGACAGGGGCTAAGGGAAACACCATATATTTT.

The chain combines TRBV10-3 with TRBJ2-6; possibly TRBD1 for D (6 bases). Trimming shortened V by 2 bases and J by 0 bases, and 8 bases separated the two germline ends. The CDR3 spans 16 residues. Germline CDR1 and CDR2: ENHRY and SYGVKD. CDR3 protein: CAISEQGISGANVLTF. The CDR3, as DNA: TGTGCCATCAGTGAGCAGGGGATCTCTGGGGCCAACGTCCTGACTTTC.

The CDR3 DNA is TGTGCCAGCAGCCAAACTAGCGGTAACTACGAGCAGTACTTC. It codes for CASSQTSGNYEQYF. This chain connects TRBV3-1 to TRBJ2-7; TRBD2 matches 8 bases. Germline assignment: CDR1 LGHDT and CDR2 YNNKEL (reference sequence). J gave up 3 bases and V 2 bases, and 3 bases lay outside the gene matches. This CDR3 has 14 amino acids.

This clonotype was counted many times. The CDR3 nucleotides read TGTGCCAGCAGTTTTGCAGGGTACGGCTACACCTTC. Translated, it gives CASSFAGYGYTF. The chain recombines TRBV2 with TRBJ1-2, with TRBD1 as a possible D gene (5 bases). The CDR3 runs to 12 residues. Germline V gene sequence: CDR1 SNHLY, CDR2 FYNNEI. With 5 bases removed from V and 8 bases from J, the gap between germline ends came to 12 bases.

This clonotype was seen only a few times. This chain joins TRBV28 and TRBJ2-2; D is unresolved. Trimming removed 0 bases at V and 1 base at J, with 12 bases between. There are 17 residues in the CDR3. CDR1 is MDHEN, CDR2 SYDVKM, per germline. CDR3 DNA sequence: TGTGCCAGCAGTTTATGGCTGGGCACCCAGAACACCGGGGAGCTGTTTTTT. It specifies CASSLWLGTQNTGELFF. Variable domain in full (rest from reference TRBV28 and TRBJ2-2): DVKVTQSSRYLVKRTGEKVFLECVQDMDHENMFWYRQDPGLGLRLIYFSYDVKMKEKGDIPEGYSVSREKKERFSLILESASTNQTSMYLCASSLWLGTQNTGELFFGEGSRLTVL.

This clonotype was seen at least ten times. The chain employs TRBV11-2 and TRBJ2-1; 7 bases are shared with TRBD2. Germline-derived CDR1 and CDR2 are SGHAT and FQNNGV. There are 15 residues in the CDR3. Trimming cost V 5 bases and J 7 bases; bases outside gene matches: 11. The CDR3 DNA follows: TGTGCCAGCAGCCTACGCGGGGAGGGTATGAATGAGCAGTTCTTC. It yields the protein CASSLRGEGMNEQFF.

This clonotype was detected a few times. This sequence joins TRBV27 and TRBJ2-5; maybe TRBD2 (7 bases). The CDR3 is 17 amino acids. Germline V gene data show CDR1 as MNHEY and CDR2 as SMNVEV (reference sequence). The V end lost 4 bases, the J end lost 2 bases, and 20 bases lay between the germline ends. CDR3 protein: CASSSPWGGRKQETQYF. In nucleotides, the CDR3 is TGTGCCAGCAGTTCCCCCTGGGGGGGGCGAAAACAAGAGACCCAGTACTTC.

The V and J genes are TRBV27 and TRBJ2-1; TRBD2 matches at 8 bases. The junction had 13 bases not matched to a gene; V was cut back by 4 bases and J by 5 bases. Germline V gene data show CDR1 as MNHEY and CDR2 as SMNVEV (reference sequence). The CDR3 covers 17 residues. The CDR3 sequence: CASSSPKGLALDNEQFF. The CDR3 DNA follows: TGTGCCAGCAGTTCACCTAAAGGACTAGCTTTGGACAATGAGCAGTTCTTC.

The gene calls are TRBV19 and TRBJ2-5, with no clear D. Trimming cost V 1 base and J 2 bases, with 11 bases left between them. In germline, CDR1 is LNHDA, CDR2 SQIVND (reference sequence). The CDR3 extends over 15 amino acids. In DNA form, the CDR3 reads TGTGCCAGTAGTATAGGCGGCACAGTTCAAGAGACCCAGTACTTC. It yields the protein CASSIGGTVQETQYF.

The table lists this clonotype with many counts. The chain employs TRBV27 and TRBJ2-2; 9 bases map to TRBD1. Germline CDR1 and CDR2: MNHEY and SMNVEV (reference sequence). The CDR3 length is 15 residues. V lost 5 bases to trimming and J lost 7 bases; unmatched junction nucleotides: 8. CDR3 protein: CASSHTGTGSGELFF. CDR3 sequence (DNA): TGTGCCAGCAGTCATACGGGGACAGGGAGCGGGGAGCTGTTTTTT.